These T cell receptor beta chains were read from a single sample in a study of cytomegalovirus exposure and HLA in healthy donors. Profiling relied on immunoSEQ multiplex PCR, and the TCRdb table lists in-frame clones only, not all of them. The data contain 200,000 to 250,000 clones, around 80% of them singletons. The source material was PBMCs. The receptors derive from a woman in her forties in good health and CMV-seronegative. The conserved cysteine and the conserved F or W are not part of the CDR3 here. A clone size is listed for some rows: how often the clone was seen (once, few, many), or a class if it is expanded.

13,TRBJ1-3,-,TRBV7-2,ASSLFSGTGNTIY
11,TRBJ1-1,-,TRBV18,ASSSAGNTEAF
12,TRBJ1-1,once,TRBV5-1,ASSFTGGNTEAF
11,TRBJ2-1,-,TRBV19,ASSIRLSNEQF
10,TRBJ1-1,-,TRBV6-1,ASSRDRSGAF
13,TRBJ2-5,-,TRBV18,ASSPFREDQETQY
12,TRBJ1-6,-,TRBV6-4,ASSTTAGNSPLH
12,TRBJ1-6,-,TRBV6-5,ASSWTEGNSPLH
13,TRBJ1-5,-,TRBV19,ASIDRGYSNQPQH
11,TRBJ2-7,-,TRBV11-2,ASSLGTSGEQY
10,TRBJ1-6,few,TRBV5-8,ASSLGSVPLH
14,TRBJ1-3,-,TRBV5-1,ASSGRRGGFGNTIY
10,TRBJ1-1,-,TRBV19,ASSDSGTEAF
12,TRBJ1-1,few,TRBV5-4,ASSTQDMNTEAF
13,TRBJ1-6,-,TRBV6-5,ASSPGTGGLSPLH
15,TRBJ2-7,-,TRBV7-9,ASSLATRGGRSYEQY
11,TRBJ2-3,-,TRBV27,ASSRGRPDTQY
12,TRBJ2-7,-,TRBV5-1,AGSLQPGPYEQY
11,TRBJ1-1,-,TRBV7-2,ASSLERGQAAF
14,TRBJ2-2,few,TRBV4-3,ASSQGMGANTGELF
13,TRBJ2-1,once,TRBV29-1,SVESSGGPSNEQF
12,TRBJ2-3,-,TRBV4-1,ASSQTDRVDTQY
14,-,-,TRBV2,ASSERGRGTSYEQY
12,TRBJ1-1,few,TRBV2,ASLPGHMNTEAF
16,TRBJ2-1,-,TRBV29-1,GVRTGTSGGDGWNEQF
13,TRBJ1-6,-,TRBV28,ASTFRDRVGSPLH
12,TRBJ2-7,once,TRBV19,ASSTDRGYYEQY
13,TRBJ2-2,-,TRBV15,ATSFRDYNTGELF
11,TRBJ2-1,-,TRBV7-9,ASSSLVDSEQF
13,TRBJ1-1,-,TRBV7-2,ASSLGGVADTEAF
14,TRBJ2-1,once,TRBV5-8,ASSFGRARVSDEQF
14,TRBJ2-7,-,TRBV19,ASSVRRGLAAYEQY
15,TRBJ1-6,-,TRBV4-1,ASSQADSGSYNSPLH
13,TRBJ1-1,-,TRBV11-2,ASSFSGNRNTEAF
10,TRBJ1-2,-,TRBV19,ASSTGTYGYT
12,TRBJ1-3,-,TRBV28,ASSPPYSGNTIY
11,TRBJ2-7,-,TRBV5-1,ASSFDRVYEQY
13,TRBJ1-1,-,TRBV25-1,ASSTLGGGNTEAF
12,TRBJ2-3,-,TRBV19,ASSRYPETDTQY
12,TRBJ2-3,few,TRBV7-3,ASSRDRDTDTQY